Following are 20 T cell receptor beta chains from one sample sequenced in a study of blood T cell repertoires in COVID-19. Sequencing used immunoSEQ multiplex PCR; TCRdb keeps in-frame clones, though not all of them. The sample records 300,000 to 450,000 clones, over 85% being singletons. The source material was peripheral blood. Source of these receptors: a woman in her sixties with COVID-19, enrolled during active disease.

This clone has more than one count but fewer than ten. The V and J genes are TRBV28 and TRBJ1-4, with unresolved D. Deletions cut 5 bases from V and 4 bases from J, with 11 bases between. The CDR3 contains 14 residues. Per the germline V gene, CDR1 is MDHEN and CDR2 is SYDVKM. The chain's CDR3 is CASSGGKGNEKLFF. The CDR3 bases are TGTGCCAGCAGTGGCGGGAAGGGTAATGAAAAACTGTTTTTT. The variable domain in full, with the rest retrieved from reference TRBV28 and TRBJ1-4, is DVKVTQSSRYLVKRTGEKVFLECVQDMDHENMFWYRQDPGLGLRLIYFSYDVKMKEKGDIPEGYSVSREKKERFSLILESASTNQTSMYLCASSGGKGNEKLFFGSGTQLSVL.

This clone was seen a single time. This chain joins TRBV28 and TRBJ2-5; 7 bases match TRBD2. The trim removed 4 bases at V and 1 base at J, leaving 6 bases unmatched. Germline V CDR1 and CDR2: MDHEN, SYDVKM. The CDR3 contains 15 residues. Here the CDR3 DNA reads TGTGCCAGCAGTTCCGGGGGAGGGTTCCAAGAGACCCAGTACTTC. Amino acid sequence: CASSSGGGFQETQYF.

The gene calls are TRBV28 and TRBJ1-3, with D possibly being TRBD1 (5 bases). This CDR3 is 14 amino acids long. V was shortened by 6 bases and J by 2 bases, with 11 bases between the two germline ends. Germline V gene data show CDR1 as MDHEN and CDR2 as SYDVKM. CDR3 region: CASSHGGAGNTIYF. Written as DNA, the CDR3 is TGTGCCAGCAGCCATGGAGGGGCTGGAAACACCATATATTTT.

CDR3 DNA: TGTGCCAGCAGTCCCGCCCCCGGGACTACGGCGGGGACTGAAGCTTTCTTT. Translating gives CASSPAPGTTAGTEAFF. This chain uses TRBV6-6 with TRBJ1-1, with a possible D match to TRBD1 (5 bases). The germline V gene encodes CDR1 MNHNY and CDR2 SVGAGI (reference sequence). Trimming removed 5 bases at V and 5 bases at J, with 24 bases between. CDR3 size: 17 residues.

V gene TRBV19 combines with J gene TRBJ1-4, with D perhaps matching TRBD1 (6 bases). The CDR3 spans 13 residues. Trimming took 9 bases from V and 4 from J, leaving 12 bases between them. Germline values: CDR1 LNHDA, CDR2 SQIVND (reference sequence). Written as DNA, the CDR3 is TGTGCCAGCTCCGGGACAAATAATGAAAAACTGTTTTTT. This encodes CASSGTNNEKLFF.

The rearrangement links TRBV7-6 to TRBJ1-3; no definite D call. This CDR3 spans 17 amino acids. Looked up from germline, CDR1 is SGHVS and CDR2 is FNYEAQ. V lost 6 bases to trimming and J lost 2 bases, with 20 bases between them. The CDR3 DNA is TGTGCCAGCAGTCCAAATCCTCGGGGTCAGACTGGAAACACCATATATTTT. Protein product: CASSPNPRGQTGNTIYF.

The chain links TRBV5-1 to TRBJ1-6; tentatively, D is TRBD1 (5 bases). Germline V CDR1 and CDR2: SGHRS, YFSETQ. The V and J ends lost 0 bases and 9 bases respectively, with 13 bases between them. CDR3 length equals 15 residues. The CDR3 nucleotides are TGCGCCAGCAGCTTGGAGGGGCAGGGTGGTTCACCCCTCCACTTT. This sequence encodes CASSLEGQGGSPLHF.

The chain couples TRBV29-1 to TRBJ1-1; D gene uncertain. The CDR3 is 13 amino acids. V was pared by 7 bases and J by 3 bases, with 15 bases between. Germline-derived CDR1 and CDR2 are SQVTM and ANQGSEA. CDR3 protein: CSAVGAQHTEAFF. CDR3 DNA sequence: TGCAGCGCGGTTGGAGCCCAACACACTGAAGCTTTCTTT.

The rearrangement links TRBV28 to TRBJ1-5; D uncertain. The length of the CDR3 is 18 residues. Deletions cut 7 bases from V and 1 base from J, with 23 bases between. Germline CDR1 MDHEN, CDR2 SYDVKM. CDR3 sequence reads: CASTWEGGFVGSNQPQHF. CDR3 nucleotide sequence: TGTGCCAGCACTTGGGAGGGAGGTTTTGTCGGGAGCAATCAGCCCCAGCATTTT.

The chain couples TRBV6-5 to TRBJ1-6; TRBD1 matches at 8 bases. CDR3 size: 14 residues. Germline lookup yields CDR1 MNHEY and CDR2 SVGAGI. Trimming removed 7 bases from V and 9 bases from J; junction bases left unmatched: 8. The CDR3 sequence is CASKVGRGPSPLHF. CDR3 sequence (DNA): TGTGCCAGCAAGGTTGGCAGGGGGCCTTCACCCCTCCACTTT.

The chain combines TRBV7-3 with TRBJ2-5; possible D gene TRBD2, 6 bases. The germline V and J ends were trimmed by 4 bases and 6 bases, with 18 bases remaining between them. Per germline, CDR1 SGHTA and CDR2 FQGTGA. The CDR3 loop spans 15 amino acids. For the CDR3, the DNA is TGTGCCAGCAGCTCGCCGCGGGACGGAGGGAAGACCCAGTACTTC. Its protein is CASSSPRDGGKTQYF.

Note on this clone: The identical CDR3 is also encoded by other nucleotide sequences in the sample. The chain employs TRBV9 and TRBJ1-2; TRBD1 matches 7 bases. V shed 3 bases, J shed 8 bases, and the junction held 4 bases outside the gene matches. In germline, CDR1 is SGDLS, CDR2 YYNGEE. The length of the CDR3 is 12 residues. CDR3 DNA: TGTGCCAGCAGCGCAACAGGGGACGGCTACACCTTC. Protein: CASSATGDGYTF.

V usage is TRBV7-8 and J usage is TRBJ1-2; the match to TRBD1 covers 10 bases. V lost 10 bases, J lost 4 bases, and 12 bases stayed unmatched. The CDR3 runs 15 residues. Germline CDR1 and CDR2: SGHVS and FQNEAQ. In nucleotides, the CDR3 is TGTGCCACCCGCCACGAGACAGGGGGCGCCTATGGCTACACCTTC. Its translation is CATRHETGGAYGYTF.

CDR3 residues: CASSLGPGADYEQYF. The DNA for the CDR3 is TGCGCCAGCAGCTTGGGGCCAGGGGCAGACTACGAGCAGTACTTC. V and J are TRBV5-1 and TRBJ2-7; tentative D call: TRBD1 (6 bases). CDR3 size: 15 residues. Looked up from germline, CDR1 is SGHRS and CDR2 is YFSETQ. The germline V and J ends were trimmed by 0 bases and 3 bases, with 13 bases remaining between them.

The chain uses TRBV5-1 and TRBJ1-1; a weak D match, TRBD1 (6 bases). With 5 bases removed from V and 1 base from J, the gap between germline ends came to 12 bases. Germline CDR1 reads SGHRS; CDR2 reads YFSETQ. This CDR3 spans 14 amino acids. CDR3 nucleotide sequence: TGCGCCAGCAGTCGACCGGGACAGAACACTGAAGCTTTCTTT. It is translated as CASSRPGQNTEAFF.

V and J are TRBV2 and TRBJ2-1; 9 bases are a match to TRBD2. The junction had 27 bases not matched to a gene; V was cut back by 7 bases and J by 8 bases. Germline V lookup: CDR1 SNHLY, CDR2 FYNNEI. This CDR3 has 20 amino acids. CDR3: CASTSRASSGDYYLDYEQFF. CDR3 nucleotides: TGTGCCAGCACCTCGAGGGCTTCTAGCGGGGATTATTATTTGGACTATGAGCAGTTCTTC. Full variable domain (outside the CDR3, taken from reference TRBV2 and TRBJ2-1): EPEVTQTPSHQVTQMGQEVILRCVPISNHLYFYWYRQILGQKVEFLVSFYNNEISEKSEIFDDQFSVERPDGSNFTLKIRSTKLEDSAMYFCASTSRASSGDYYLDYEQFFGPGTRLTVL.

The genes are TRBV3-1 (or the pseudogene TRBV3-2) and TRBJ1-4, with D possibly being TRBD1 (5 bases). The germline CDR1 and CDR2 sequences are LGHDT and YNNKEL (reference sequence). V lost 3 bases and J 4 bases, leaving 12 bases between the germline ends. The CDR3 is made up of 15 amino acids. The CDR3 sequence: CASSHLPRDNEKLFF. In DNA, the CDR3 is TGTGCCAGCAGCCATTTGCCCAGGGATAATGAAAAACTGTTTTTT.

The chain is built from TRBV14 and TRBJ1-6; D is perhaps TRBD1 (6 bases). V was shortened by 6 bases and J by 8 bases, with 11 bases between the two germline ends. The CDR3 runs to 13 residues. Per germline, CDR1 SGHDN and CDR2 FVKESK. As DNA, the CDR3 is TGTGCCAGCAGTAACAGGGCCCATTCACCCCTCCACTTT. It codes for CASSNRAHSPLHF.

The sample holds one count of this clone. Other DNA sequences in the same sample also yield this CDR3. The V call is TRBV6-5, the J call TRBJ2-3; D is undetermined. CDR3 length: 11 amino acids. Trimming shortened V by 6 bases and J by 6 bases, and 7 bases separated the two germline ends. Per germline, CDR1 MNHEY and CDR2 SVGAGI. The CDR3 nucleotides are TGTGCCAGCAGCTACCGGGATACGCAGTATTTT. It is translated as CASSYRDTQYF.

This clone appeared a few times. The chain has TRBV19 and TRBJ1-4, with D maybe TRBD1 (5 bases). CDR3 length equals 13 residues. Deletions cut 5 bases from V and 15 bases from J, with 19 bases between. Germline V CDR1 and CDR2: LNHDA, SQIVND (reference sequence). The CDR3 spells CASSPGKPGGLFF. For the CDR3, the DNA is TGTGCCAGTAGTCCGGGGAAACCGGGGGGGTTGTTTTTT.